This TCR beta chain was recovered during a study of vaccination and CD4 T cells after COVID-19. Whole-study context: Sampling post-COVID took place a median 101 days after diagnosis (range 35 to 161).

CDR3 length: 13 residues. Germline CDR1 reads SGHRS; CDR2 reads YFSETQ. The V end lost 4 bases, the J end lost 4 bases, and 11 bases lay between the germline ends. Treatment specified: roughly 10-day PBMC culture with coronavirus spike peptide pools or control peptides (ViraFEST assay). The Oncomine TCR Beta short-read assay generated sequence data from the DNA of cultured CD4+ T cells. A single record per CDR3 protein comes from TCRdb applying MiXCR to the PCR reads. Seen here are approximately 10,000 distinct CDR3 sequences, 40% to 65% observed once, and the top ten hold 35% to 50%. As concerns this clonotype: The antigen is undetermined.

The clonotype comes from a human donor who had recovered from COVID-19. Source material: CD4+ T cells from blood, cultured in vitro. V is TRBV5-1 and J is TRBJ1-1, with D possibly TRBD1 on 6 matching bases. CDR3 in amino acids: CASSGQGFTEAFF. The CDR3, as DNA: TGCGCCAGCAGCGGCCAGGGGTTCACTGAAGCTTTCTTT. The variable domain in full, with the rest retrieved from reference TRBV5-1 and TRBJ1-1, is KAGVTQTPRYLIKTRGQQVTLSCSPISGHRSVSWYQQTPGQGLQFLFEYFSETQRNKGNFPGRFSGRQFSNSRSEMNVSTLELGDSALYLCASSGQGFTEAFFGQGTRLTVV.